The sequence of this T cell receptor (beta chain) was determined in a study of human T cells and chemical hapten exposure. CDR1 and CDR2 from the germline V gene are SGDLS and YYNGEE. The CDR3 is 15 residues long. V lost 3 bases, J lost 4 bases, and 16 bases lay in between. TCRdb re-called the RACE reads through MiXCR, storing one row per CDR3 protein. The table includes tens of thousands of distinct CDR3 sequences, roughly a tenth detected once. The time point: pre-sensitization, week 0. Treatment denoted: therapeutic diphenylcyclopropenone sensitization with weekly scalp DPC. This clonotype appeared many times.

The chain combines TRBV9 with TRBJ1-2; D ambiguous. The TCR originated in a man aged 35-49 years with alopecia areata. Some clones in this sample may be carry-over from other donors' samples. The sequenced sample was whole blood, obtained in connection with sensitization to the hapten diphenylcyclopropenone (DPC). The CDR3 loop reads CASSARNSPLYGYTF. As DNA, the CDR3 is TGTGCCAGCAGCGCGCGGAATTCCCCCCTCTATGGCTACACCTTC.